The source of this TCR beta chain is a study (dated by TCRdb to 2013 to 2014). This clonotype is a singleton in its sample. Its antigen is currently not known. Per-base quality was not reported, and no clone a single base away is much larger than it. One read amounts to weak evidence. Instrument on record: Illumina Genome Analyzer IIx. Clones were called with MiXCR by TCRdb after fastp trimmed the public reads at Q25, and only in-frame beta chains were retained. Each entry is one CDR3 protein sequence, shown with its most common DNA and genes. The table for this sample lists nearly 15,000 distinct CDR3 sequences; around 35% of them were counted only once. The ten largest clones capture roughly 16% of the sample. V loses 0 bases of germline sequence and J loses 12 bases, and the interval between the two ends is 17 bases. Taken from the germline V gene, the CDR1 and CDR2 loops are LGHNA and YNFKEQ. There are 14 amino acids in the CDR3, from cysteine to phenylalanine inclusive. Kept here is only the CDR3 DNA, which spans 42 bases and is read in frame from base 1.

Specimen: blood. This TCR came from a human donor. Recombination connected TRBV4-2 to TRBJ1-1; 5 matching bases give a weak D call of TRBD1. The CDR3 corresponds to CASSQDWGGRGTFF. The DNA sequence follows: TGTGCCAGCAGCCAAGATTGGGGGGGTCGGGGGACTTTCTTT.